This TCR beta chain was retrieved from a study of metastatic and nonmetastatic thyroid tumors. Looking at the study overall: Repertoires were compared across blood and tumor or nodule tissue from malignant and benign thyroid patients. Overall study findings and caveats: Benign nodules reportedly had significantly lower TCR beta diversity than malignant thyroid tumors in blood and tumor.

Not a single patient had been given any form of treatment at any point before undergoing thyroid surgery. Per the original data handling: Clinicopathological groups supplied CDR3 differences that were used to build a distant-metastasis classifier for papillary thyroid cancer. TCRdb re-analyzed the PCR reads through MiXCR. The V and J calls come from TCRdb's annotation, not from the publication. The data hold about 92,000 clones, with more than 12% observed a single time. The sample holds many counts of this clone. Its antigen remains unknown. The V gene's germline CDR1 is LNHDA and CDR2 SQIVND (reference sequence). This CDR3 comprises 14 residues. Trimming removed 5 bases at V and 2 bases at J, with 12 bases between.

Sequences were obtained from blood. The chain has TRBV19 and TRBJ1-1, with TRBD1 as a possible D gene (6 bases). The origin of this receptor is a female donor with papillary thyroid cancer or a benign thyroid nodule (not recorded which). Some clones in this sample may be carry-over from other donors' samples. The CDR3: CASSPGTHNTEAFF. In DNA, the CDR3 is TGTGCCAGTAGTCCGGGGACACATAACACTGAAGCTTTCTTT.